This T cell receptor (beta chain) was sequenced during a study of CD8+CD57+ T cells in acquired aplastic anemia. Study-wide background: Sorted CD4+ and CD8+ cells yielded DNA averaging about 3.1 ug. Whole-study results and caveats: Almost 30 CD8+ CDR3 sequences occurred in both the patients and the controls.

With regard to this clonotype: Antigen: not known.

Genomic DNA acted as the template from which TCR beta VDJ combination and CDR3 sequence profiling were carried out. TCRdb fed the reads into MiXCR, producing one record per CDR3 protein. Of 220,000 or so distinct CDR3 sequences in the sample, less than 75% are singletons; the top ten hold roughly three fifths. Patients sequenced had flow cytometry evidence of CD8+CD57+ cell expansion. Receipt of therapy had not occurred in any patient by the time of blood sampling. The germline CDR1 and CDR2 sequences are SGDLS and YYNGEE. V was shortened by 0 bases and J by 4 bases, with 16 bases between the two germline ends. This CDR3 is built from 16 residues.

The sample was sorted CD4+, CD8+, or CD8+CD57+ T cells (not recorded which) from PBMCs. The chain has TRBV9 and TRBJ2-5; D may be TRBD2 (6 bases). This TCR was recovered from a human donor with aplastic anemia. The CDR3 spells CASSVEEGTGRETQYF. CDR3 sequence (DNA): TGTGCCAGCAGCGTAGAAGAAGGGACCGGGAGAGAGACCCAGTACTTC.